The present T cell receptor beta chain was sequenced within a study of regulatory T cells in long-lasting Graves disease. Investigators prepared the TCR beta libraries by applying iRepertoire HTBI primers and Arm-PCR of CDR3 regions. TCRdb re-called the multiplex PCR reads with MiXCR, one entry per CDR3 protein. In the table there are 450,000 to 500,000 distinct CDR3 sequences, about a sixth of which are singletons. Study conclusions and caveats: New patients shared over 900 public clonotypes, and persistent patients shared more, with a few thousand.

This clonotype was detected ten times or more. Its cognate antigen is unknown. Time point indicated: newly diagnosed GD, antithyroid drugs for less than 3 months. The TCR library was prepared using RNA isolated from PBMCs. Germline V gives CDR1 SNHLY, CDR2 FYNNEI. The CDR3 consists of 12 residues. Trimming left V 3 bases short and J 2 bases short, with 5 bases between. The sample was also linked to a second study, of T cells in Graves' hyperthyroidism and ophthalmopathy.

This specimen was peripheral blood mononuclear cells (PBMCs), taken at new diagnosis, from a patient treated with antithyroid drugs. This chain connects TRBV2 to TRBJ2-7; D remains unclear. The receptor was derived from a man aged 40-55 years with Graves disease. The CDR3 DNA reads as TGTGCCAGCAGTGACAGTACCTACGAGCAGTACTTC. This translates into CASSDSTYEQYF.